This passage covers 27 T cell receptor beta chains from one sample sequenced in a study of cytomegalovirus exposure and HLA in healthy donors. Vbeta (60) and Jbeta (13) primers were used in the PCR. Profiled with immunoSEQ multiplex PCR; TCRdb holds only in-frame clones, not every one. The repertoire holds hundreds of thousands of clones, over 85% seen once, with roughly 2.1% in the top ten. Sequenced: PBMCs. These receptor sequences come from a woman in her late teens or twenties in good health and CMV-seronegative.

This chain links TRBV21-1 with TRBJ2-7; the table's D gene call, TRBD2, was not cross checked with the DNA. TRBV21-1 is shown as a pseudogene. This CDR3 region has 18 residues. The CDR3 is CASSKLNSGGKPNYEQYF. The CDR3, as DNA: TGTGCCAGCAGCAAACTTAATAGCGGGGGGAAACCCAACTACGAGCAGTACTTC.

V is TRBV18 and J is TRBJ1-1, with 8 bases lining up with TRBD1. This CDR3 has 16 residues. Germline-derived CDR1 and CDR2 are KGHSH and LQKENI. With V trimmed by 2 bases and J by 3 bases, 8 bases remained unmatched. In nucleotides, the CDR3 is TGTGCCAGCTCACCAATTGACAGGGGCGGGCACACTGAAGCTTTCTTT. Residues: CASSPIDRGGHTEAFF.

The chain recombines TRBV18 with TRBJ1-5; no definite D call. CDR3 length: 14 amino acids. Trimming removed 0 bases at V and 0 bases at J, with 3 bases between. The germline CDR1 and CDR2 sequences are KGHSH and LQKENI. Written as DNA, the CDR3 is TGTGCCAGCTCACCACCGTATAGCAATCAGCCCCAGCATTTT. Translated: CASSPPYSNQPQHF.

CDR3 loop: CASSGGQGRTDTQYF. CDR3 bases: TGTGCCAGCAGTGGAGGACAGGGACGCACAGATACGCAGTATTTT. This chain joins TRBV6-5 and TRBJ2-3, with 8 bases that match TRBD1. This CDR3 comprises 15 residues. Germline V gives CDR1 MNHEY, CDR2 SVGAGI. The V segment lost 5 bases and the J segment 1 base; nucleotides outside the gene matches: 5.

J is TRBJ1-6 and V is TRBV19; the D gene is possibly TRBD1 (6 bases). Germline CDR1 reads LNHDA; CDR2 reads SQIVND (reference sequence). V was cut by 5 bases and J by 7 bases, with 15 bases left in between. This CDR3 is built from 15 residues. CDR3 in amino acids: CASSVNRDPNSPLHF. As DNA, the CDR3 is TGTGCCAGTAGTGTAAACAGGGACCCGAATTCACCCCTCCACTTT.

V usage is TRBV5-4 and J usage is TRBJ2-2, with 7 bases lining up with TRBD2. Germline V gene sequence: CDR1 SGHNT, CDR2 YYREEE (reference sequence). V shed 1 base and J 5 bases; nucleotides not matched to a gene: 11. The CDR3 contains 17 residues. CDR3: CASSLSWGGLGTGELFF. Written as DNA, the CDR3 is TGTGCCAGCAGCTTGTCGTGGGGGGGTTTGGGGACCGGGGAGCTGTTTTTT.

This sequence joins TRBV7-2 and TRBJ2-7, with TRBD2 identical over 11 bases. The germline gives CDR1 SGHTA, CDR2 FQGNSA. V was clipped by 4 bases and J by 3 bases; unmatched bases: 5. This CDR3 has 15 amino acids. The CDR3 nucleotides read TGTGCCAGCAGCTCCATAGCGGGGGGGGTCTACGAGCAGTACTTC. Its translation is CASSSIAGGVYEQYF.

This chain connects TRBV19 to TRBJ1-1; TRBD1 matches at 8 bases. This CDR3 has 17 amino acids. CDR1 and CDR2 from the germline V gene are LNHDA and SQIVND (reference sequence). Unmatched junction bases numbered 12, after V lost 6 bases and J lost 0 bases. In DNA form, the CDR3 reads TGTGCCAGTAGCCCGACAGGGGTGGGCCCCATGAACACTGAAGCTTTCTTT. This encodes CASSPTGVGPMNTEAFF.

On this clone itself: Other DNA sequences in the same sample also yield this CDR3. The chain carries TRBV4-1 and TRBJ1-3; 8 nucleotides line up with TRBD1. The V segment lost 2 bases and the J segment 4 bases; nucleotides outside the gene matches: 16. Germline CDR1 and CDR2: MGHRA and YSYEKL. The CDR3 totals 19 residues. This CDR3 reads CASSQPVGTGSIGGNTIYF. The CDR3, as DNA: TGCGCCAGCAGCCAACCTGTCGGGACAGGTTCAATTGGAGGAAACACCATATATTTT.

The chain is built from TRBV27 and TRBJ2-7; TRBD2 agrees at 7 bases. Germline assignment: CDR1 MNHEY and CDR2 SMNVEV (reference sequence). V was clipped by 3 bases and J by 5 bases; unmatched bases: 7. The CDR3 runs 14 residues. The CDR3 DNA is TGTGCCAGCAGTTTCCTCGGGGAGGGAGACGAGCAGTACTTC. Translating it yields CASSFLGEGDEQYF.

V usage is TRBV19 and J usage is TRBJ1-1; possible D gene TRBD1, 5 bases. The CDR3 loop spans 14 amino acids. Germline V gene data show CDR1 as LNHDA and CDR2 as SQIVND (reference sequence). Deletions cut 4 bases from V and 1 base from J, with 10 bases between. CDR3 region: CASSTHTGNTEAFF. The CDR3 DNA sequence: TGTGCCAGTAGTACCCATACAGGGAACACTGAAGCTTTCTTT.

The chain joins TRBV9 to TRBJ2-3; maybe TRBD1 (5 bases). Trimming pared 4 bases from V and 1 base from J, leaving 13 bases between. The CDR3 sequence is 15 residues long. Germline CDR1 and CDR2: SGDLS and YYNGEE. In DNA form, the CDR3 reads TGTGCCAGCAGCCCCCGACAGAGACGCACAGATACGCAGTATTTT. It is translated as CASSPRQRRTDTQYF.

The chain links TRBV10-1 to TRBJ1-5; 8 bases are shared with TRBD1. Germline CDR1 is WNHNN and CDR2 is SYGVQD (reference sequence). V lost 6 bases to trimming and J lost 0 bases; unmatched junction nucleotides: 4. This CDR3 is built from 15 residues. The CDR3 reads CASRPGQGSNQPQHF. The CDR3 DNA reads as TGCGCCAGCAGGCCCGGACAGGGTAGCAATCAGCCCCAGCATTTT.

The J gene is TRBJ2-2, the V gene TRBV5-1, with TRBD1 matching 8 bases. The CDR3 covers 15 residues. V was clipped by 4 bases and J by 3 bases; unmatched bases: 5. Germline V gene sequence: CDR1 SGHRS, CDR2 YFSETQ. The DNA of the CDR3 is TGCGCCAGCAGCCGTACGGACAGGGACACCGGGGAGCTGTTTTTT. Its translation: CASSRTDRDTGELFF. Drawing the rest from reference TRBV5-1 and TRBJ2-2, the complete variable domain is KAGVTQTPRYLIKTRGQQVTLSCSPISGHRSVSWYQQTPGQGLQFLFEYFSETQRNKGNFPGRFSGRQFSNSRSEMNVSTLELGDSALYLCASSRTDRDTGELFFGEGSRLTVL.

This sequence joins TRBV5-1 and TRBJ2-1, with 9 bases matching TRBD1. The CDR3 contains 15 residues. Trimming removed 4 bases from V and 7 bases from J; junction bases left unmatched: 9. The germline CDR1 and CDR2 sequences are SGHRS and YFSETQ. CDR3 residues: CASSVYGTGKNEQFF. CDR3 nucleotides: TGCGCCAGCAGCGTCTACGGGACAGGGAAAAATGAGCAGTTCTTC.

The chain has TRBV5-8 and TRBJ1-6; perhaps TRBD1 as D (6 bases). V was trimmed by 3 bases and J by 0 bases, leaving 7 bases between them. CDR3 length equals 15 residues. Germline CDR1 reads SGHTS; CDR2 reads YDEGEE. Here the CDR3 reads CASSSTGSYNSPLHF. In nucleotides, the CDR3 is TGTGCCAGCAGCTCGACAGGCTCCTATAATTCACCCCTCCACTTT.

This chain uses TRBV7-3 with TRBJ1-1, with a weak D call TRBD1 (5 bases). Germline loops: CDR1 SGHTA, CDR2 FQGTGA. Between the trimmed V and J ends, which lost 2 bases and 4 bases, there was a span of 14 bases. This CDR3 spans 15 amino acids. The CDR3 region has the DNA TGTGCCAGCAGCTTACAGGGAGGGTCCTCCACTGAAGCTTTCTTT. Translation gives CASSLQGGSSTEAFF.

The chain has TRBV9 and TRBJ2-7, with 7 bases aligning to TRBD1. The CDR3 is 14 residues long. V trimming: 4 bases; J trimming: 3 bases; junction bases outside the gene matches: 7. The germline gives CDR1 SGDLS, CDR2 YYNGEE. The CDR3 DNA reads TGTGCCAGCAGCCCGTCGGACAGGTTCTACGAGCAGTACTTC. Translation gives CASSPSDRFYEQYF.

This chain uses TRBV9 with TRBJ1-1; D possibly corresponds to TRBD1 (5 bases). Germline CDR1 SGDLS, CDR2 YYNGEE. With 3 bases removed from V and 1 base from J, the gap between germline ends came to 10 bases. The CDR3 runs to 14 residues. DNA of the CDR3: TGTGCCAGCAGCGCAAATGACAGGAACACTGAAGCTTTCTTT. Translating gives CASSANDRNTEAFF.

CDR3 nucleotides: TGTGCCAGCAGCCTCCGGACAGGGTTCTCTGGGGCCAACGTCCTGACTTTC. It codes for CASSLRTGFSGANVLTF. The V and J genes are TRBV27 and TRBJ2-6, with 8 bases fitting TRBD1. Germline-derived CDR1 and CDR2 are MNHEY and SMNVEV (reference sequence). The CDR3 loop spans 17 amino acids. The V gene end was trimmed by 6 bases and the J gene end by 0 bases; junction bases not matched to a gene: 7.

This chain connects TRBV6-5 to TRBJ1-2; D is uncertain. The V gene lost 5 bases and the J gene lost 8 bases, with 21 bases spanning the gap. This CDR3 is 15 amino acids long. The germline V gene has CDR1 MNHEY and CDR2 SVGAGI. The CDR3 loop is CASSLSAFLTIGYTF. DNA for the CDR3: TGTGCCAGCAGTCTCTCAGCTTTTTTGACAATAGGCTACACCTTC.

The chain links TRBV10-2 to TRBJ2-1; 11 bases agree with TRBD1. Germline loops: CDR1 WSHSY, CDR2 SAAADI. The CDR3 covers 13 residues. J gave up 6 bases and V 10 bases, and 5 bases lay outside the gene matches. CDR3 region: CAIGQGATNEQFF. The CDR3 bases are TGCGCCATCGGACAGGGGGCTACCAATGAGCAGTTCTTC.

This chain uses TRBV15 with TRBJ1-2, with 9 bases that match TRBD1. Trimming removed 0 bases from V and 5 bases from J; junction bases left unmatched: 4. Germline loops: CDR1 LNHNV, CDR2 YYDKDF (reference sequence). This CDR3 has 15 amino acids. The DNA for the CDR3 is TGTGCCACCAGCAGAGACCTGACAGGGGGATATGGCTACACCTTC. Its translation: CATSRDLTGGYGYTF.

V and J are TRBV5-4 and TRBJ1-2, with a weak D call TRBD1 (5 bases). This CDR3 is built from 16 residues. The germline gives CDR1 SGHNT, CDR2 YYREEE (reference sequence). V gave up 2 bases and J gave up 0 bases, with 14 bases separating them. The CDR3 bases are TGTGCCAGCAGCTTTAAATACGGGGGGGCTAACTATGGCTACACCTTC. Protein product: CASSFKYGGANYGYTF. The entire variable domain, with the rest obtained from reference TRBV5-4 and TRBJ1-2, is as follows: ETGVTQSPTHLIKTRGQQVTLRCSSQSGHNTVSWYQQALGQGPQFIFQYYREEENGRGNFPPRFSGLQFPNYSSELNVNALELDDSALYLCASSFKYGGANYGYTFGSGTRLTVV.

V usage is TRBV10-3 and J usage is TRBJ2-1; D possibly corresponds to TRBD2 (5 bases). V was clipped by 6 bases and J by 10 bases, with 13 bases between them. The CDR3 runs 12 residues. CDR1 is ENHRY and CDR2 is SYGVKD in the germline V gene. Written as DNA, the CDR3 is TGTGCCATCAGCCTTCAGTCGGGAGAGCAGTTCTTC. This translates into CAISLQSGEQFF.

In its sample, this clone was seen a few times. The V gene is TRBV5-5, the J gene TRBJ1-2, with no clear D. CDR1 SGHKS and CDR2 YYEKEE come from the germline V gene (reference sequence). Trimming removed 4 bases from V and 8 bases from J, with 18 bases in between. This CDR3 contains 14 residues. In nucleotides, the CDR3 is TGTGCCAGCAGCGCCGGGATATTAGGTGGGGGCTACACCTTC. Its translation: CASSAGILGGGYTF.

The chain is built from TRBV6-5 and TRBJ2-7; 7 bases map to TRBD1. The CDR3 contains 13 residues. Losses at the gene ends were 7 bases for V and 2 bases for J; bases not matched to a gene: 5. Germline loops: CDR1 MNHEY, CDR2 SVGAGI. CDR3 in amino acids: CASKPGQPYEQYF. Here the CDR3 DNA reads TGTGCCAGCAAACCGGGACAGCCCTACGAGCAGTACTTC.